This T cell receptor beta chain is from a study of cytomegalovirus exposure and HLA in healthy donors. The repertoire was sequenced with immunoSEQ multiplex PCR; TCRdb's copy has only in-frame clones and lacks some. The repertoire holds around 250,000 clones, with around 91% as singletons. Broader study findings: Usually a TCR sequence was rare, but some public TCRs were found in many donors. The tendency of first-cohort TCR clusters to co-occur in the approximately 110 validation repertoires was the finding of a later analysis. Cytomegalovirus association was listed for about 160 TCR beta chains.

As to this clone: Antigen: not known.

The sequencing sample was made of PBMCs. This TCR came from a woman under 30 in good health and CMV-seronegative.

The CDR3 loop reads CASSPQSVQETQYF. DNA of the CDR3: TGTGCCAGCAGCCCCCAAAGCGTCCAAGAGACCCAGTACTTC. The chain links TRBV11-2 to TRBJ2-5; D gene unclear. V was trimmed by 5 bases and J by 1 base, leaving 11 bases between them. This CDR3 region has 14 residues. Germline CDR1 is SGHAT and CDR2 is FQNNGV.